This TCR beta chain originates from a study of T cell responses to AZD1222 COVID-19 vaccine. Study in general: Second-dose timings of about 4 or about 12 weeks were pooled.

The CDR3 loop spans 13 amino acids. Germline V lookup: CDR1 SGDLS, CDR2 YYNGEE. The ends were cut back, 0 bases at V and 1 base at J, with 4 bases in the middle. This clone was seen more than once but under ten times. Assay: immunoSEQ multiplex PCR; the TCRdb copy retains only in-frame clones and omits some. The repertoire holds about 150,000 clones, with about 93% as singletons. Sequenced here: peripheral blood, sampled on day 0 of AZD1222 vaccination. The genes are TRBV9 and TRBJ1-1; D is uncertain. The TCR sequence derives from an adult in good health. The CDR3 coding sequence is TGTGCCAGCAGCGTAGCGGGGAACACTGAAGCTTTCTTT. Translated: CASSVAGNTEAFF. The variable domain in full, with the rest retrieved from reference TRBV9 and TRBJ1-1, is DSGVTQTPKHLITATGQRVTLRCSPRSGDLSVYWYQQSLDQGLQFLIQYYNGEERAKGNILERFSAQQFPDLHSELNLSSLELGDSALYFCASSVAGNTEAFFGQGTRLTVV.